This T cell receptor (beta chain) was observed in a study of graft-versus-host responses after intestinal transplantation. Background on the study: Among the recipients, transplants were multivisceral, liver-intestinal, or isolated intestinal. Every recipient underwent anti-thymocyte globulin induction, then tacrolimus and steroids for two to four years.

Study results and limitations: Present in recipient marrow, GvH clones included some that appeared first in ileum or blood.

TCRdb keeps only in-frame clones here, not all; method: immunoSEQ multiplex PCR. The sample holds 65,000 to 90,000 clones, less than 95% seen once. With respect to this clone: Antigen specificity is unknown.

The CDR3 loop spans 13 amino acids. CDR1 is SEHNR and CDR2 is FQNEAQ in the germline V gene (reference sequence). Trimming removed 10 bases from V and 6 bases from J; junction bases left unmatched: 4. The J gene is TRBJ2-1, the V gene TRBV7-9; 12 bases map to TRBD2. The sequence was obtained from a human donor who was the organ donor for an intestinal transplant. The sample here was unstimulated CD8+ T cells sorted from spleen or lymph node cells, taken before transplant. The CDR3 protein is CATGLAGPNEQFF. CDR3 DNA sequence: TGTGCCACCGGACTAGCGGGGCCCAATGAGCAGTTCTTC.